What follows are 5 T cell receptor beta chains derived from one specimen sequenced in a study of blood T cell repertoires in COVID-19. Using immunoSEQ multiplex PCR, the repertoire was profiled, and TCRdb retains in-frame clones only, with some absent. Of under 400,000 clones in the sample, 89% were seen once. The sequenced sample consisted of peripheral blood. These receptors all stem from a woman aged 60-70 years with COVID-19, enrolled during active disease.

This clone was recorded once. The CDR3 reads CASSIVSRANQPQHF. CDR3 nucleotide sequence: TGTGCCAGTAGTATAGTTAGCAGAGCGAATCAGCCCCAGCATTTT. This chain uses TRBV19 with TRBJ1-5; the D is unclear. V was pared by 1 base and J by 4 bases, with 11 bases between. The germline V gene encodes CDR1 LNHDA and CDR2 SQIVND (reference sequence). This CDR3 is built from 15 residues. The variable domain in full, with the rest retrieved from reference TRBV19 and TRBJ1-5, is DGGITQSPKYLFRKEGQNVTLSCEQNLNHDAMYWYRQDPGQGLRLIYYSQIVNDFQKGDIAEGYSVSREKKESFPLTVTSAQKNPTAFYLCASSIVSRANQPQHFGDGTRLSIL.

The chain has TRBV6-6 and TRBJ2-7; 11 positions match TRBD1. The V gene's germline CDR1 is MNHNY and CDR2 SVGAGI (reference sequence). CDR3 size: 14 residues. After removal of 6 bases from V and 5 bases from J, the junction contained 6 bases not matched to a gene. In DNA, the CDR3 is TGTGCCAGCAGCTGGACAGGGGGCATCAACGAGCAGTACTTC. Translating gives CASSWTGGINEQYF.

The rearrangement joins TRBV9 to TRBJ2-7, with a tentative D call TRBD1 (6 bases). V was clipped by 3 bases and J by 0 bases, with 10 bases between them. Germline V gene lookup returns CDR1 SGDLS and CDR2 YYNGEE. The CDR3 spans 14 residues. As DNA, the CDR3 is TGTGCCAGCAGCGCGACAGGTACCTCCTACGAGCAGTACTTC. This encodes CASSATGTSYEQYF.

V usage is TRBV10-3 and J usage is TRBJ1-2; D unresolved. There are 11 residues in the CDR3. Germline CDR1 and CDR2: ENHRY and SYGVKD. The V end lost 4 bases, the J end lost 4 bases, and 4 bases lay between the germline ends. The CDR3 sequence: CAISAIYGYTF. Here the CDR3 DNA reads TGTGCCATCAGTGCTATCTATGGCTACACCTTC.

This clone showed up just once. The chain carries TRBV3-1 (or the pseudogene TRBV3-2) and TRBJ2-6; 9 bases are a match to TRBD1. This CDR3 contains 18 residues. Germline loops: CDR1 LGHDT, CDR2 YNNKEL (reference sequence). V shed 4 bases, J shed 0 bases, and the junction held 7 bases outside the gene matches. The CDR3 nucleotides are TGTGCCAGCAGCCGAGGGACAGGGTTTTACTCTGGGGCCAACGTCCTGACTTTC. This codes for CASSRGTGFYSGANVLTF.